This T cell receptor beta chain was identified in a study of cytomegalovirus exposure and HLA in healthy donors. Study results and caveats: In vitro work confirmed that three CMV-associated chains recognize CMV antigens. The dataset shows that most TCR sequences were rare, while some public TCRs occurred in many donors.

With respect to this clone: The target antigen is unknown.

Assay: immunoSEQ multiplex PCR; the TCRdb copy retains only in-frame clones and omits some. Of about 360,000 clones in the sample, around 86% were seen once. While the first cohort had about 610 subjects, the donors belonged to the separate validation cohort of 100 to 150 subjects. This CDR3 comprises 18 residues. After removal of 0 bases from V and 5 bases from J, the junction contained 13 bases not matched to a gene. The V gene's germline CDR1 is SGDLS and CDR2 YYNGEE. Specimen: PBMCs. This chain joins TRBV9 and TRBJ2-3, with 9 bases that match TRBD2. The source is a woman younger than 30 in good health and CMV-seronegative. The DNA for the CDR3 is TGTGCCAGCAGCGTAGGGATTAGCGGGAGTGGAGGAAGAGATACGCAGTATTTT. Amino acids: CASSVGISGSGGRDTQYF.